The 5 T cell receptor beta chains in this list originate from one sample, sequenced in a study of monozygotic twins with inflammatory bowel disease (dated by TCRdb to about 2019). Library prep was done by 5' RACE. The sequencing machine was an Illumina HiSeq 2500. TCRdb reprocessed the sequencing reads and holds a single record per CDR3 protein sequence, with no DNA. This sample's records show 300,000 to 400,000 distinct CDR3 sequences. The top ten constitute over 2% of the sample. The sample taken for sequencing was blood. The receptors shown here come from a human donor with ulcerative colitis or Crohn's disease, or a healthy co-twin of an affected twin (not recorded which).

This chain links TRBV19 with TRBJ1-2. Germline-derived CDR1 and CDR2 are LNHDA and SQIVND (reference sequence). The CDR3 has 13 amino acids. CDR3 protein: CASTEGGNYGYTF.

The rearrangement uses TRBV27 and TRBJ2-5; TCRdb returns TRBD1, unconfirmable since there is no DNA. The CDR3 runs 14 residues. Per the germline V gene, CDR1 is MNHEY and CDR2 is SMNVEV (reference sequence). CDR3 in amino acids: CASQEIPGQKTQYF.

The V gene is TRBV6-5, the J gene TRBJ1-4; TCRdb's D gene call, TRBD1, goes unchecked for lack of DNA. The germline V gene encodes CDR1 MNHEY and CDR2 SVGAGI. The CDR3 contains 18 residues. The chain's CDR3 is CASSYSGPHRGGGEKLFF.

V is TRBV5-4 and J is TRBJ2-3. This CDR3 region has 16 residues. Per germline, CDR1 SGHNT and CDR2 YYREEE (reference sequence). The chain's CDR3 is CASSLAGLAATDTQYF.

CDR3: CASSSAGFSNTGELFF. This chain connects TRBV27 to TRBJ2-2. Germline CDR1 MNHEY, CDR2 SMNVEV (reference sequence). CDR3 length: 16 amino acids.